The rows below give T cell receptor beta chains drawn from one sample of a study of vaccination and CD4 T cells after COVID-19. Via MiXCR, TCRdb re-called the PCR reads, giving one row per CDR3 protein. The sample lists more than 9,000 distinct CDR3 sequences, less than 55% occurring once. No antigen is known for these receptors. The material was cultured CD4+ T cells from blood, obtained after SARS-CoV-2 vaccination. Receptors were obtained from a human donor with COVID-19. Each CDR3 is given with its conserved first and last residue. D genes are given only for firm matches. The listing skips clone size in some rows; elsewhere it reads once, few, many or a size class.

clone size	D gene	V gene	J gene	CDR3 DNA	CDR3 protein
.	.	TRBV5-6	TRBJ1-2	TGTGCCAGCAGCTTGTCTTGGGCTGCGTTGCAGGGGAACTATGGCTACACCTTC	CASSLSWAALQGNYGYTF
.	.	TRBV5-6	TRBJ2-6	TGTGCCAGCAGCTTGGGCCTTAGACCCTCTGGGGCCAACGTCCTGACTTTC	CASSLGLRPSGANVLTF
.	.	TRBV11-3	TRBJ2-3	TGTGCCAGCAGCTTAGGGGGGGATACGCAGTATTTT	CASSLGGDTQYF
.	.	TRBV7-2	TRBJ1-2	TGTGCCAGCAGCTTAACCCGGATGTACTATGGCTACACCTTC	CASSLTRMYYGYTF
few	.	TRBV2	TRBJ1-1	TGTGCCAGCAGGCGCCGGGACCTAAGGGCTTTCTTT	CASRRRDLRAFF
few	.	TRBV7-2	TRBJ1-1	TGTGCCAGCAGCTCGACAGCCAGGGGAGTGGCCACTGAAGCTTTCTTT	CASSSTARGVATEAFF
.	.	TRBV20-1	TRBJ1-3	TGCAGTGCTAGGTCGGGGGAAGGGGCTGGAAACACCATATATTTT	CSARSGEGAGNTIYF
.	TRBD1	TRBV5-1	TRBJ2-1	TGCGCCAGCAGCTTGGCGGGACAGGGGGCAGGCAATGAGCAGTTCTTC	CASSLAGQGAGNEQFF
.	.	TRBV7-8	TRBJ1-6	TGTGCCAGCAGCCCGCCAGGGACAATAGCCTCCTATAATTCACCCCTCCACTTT	CASSPPGTIASYNSPLHF
.	TRBD2	TRBV10-1	TRBJ2-1	TGCGCCAGCAGTGAGACGCTTCCGACTAGCGGGGGGCCCAGTGAGCAGTTCTTC	CASSETLPTSGGPSEQFF
.	TRBD2	TRBV11-1	TRBJ2-3	TGTGCCAGCAGGGACACTAGCGGCAGCACAGATACGCAGTATTTT	CASRDTSGSTDTQYF
.	.	TRBV6-1	TRBJ1-5	TGTGCCAGCAGTGAAGTACGACGTAGCAATCAGCCCCAGCATTTT	CASSEVRRSNQPQHF
.	.	TRBV19	TRBJ1-3	TGTGCCAGTAGTATGCCGGGGTGGAGTGGAAACACCATATATTTT	CASSMPGWSGNTIYF
.	.	TRBV6-2/TRBV6-3	TRBJ1-2	TGTGCCAGCAGTCAAGGTAGTCGAAACTATGGCTACACCTTC	CASSQGSRNYGYTF
.	TRBD1	TRBV7-2	TRBJ2-2	TGTGCCAGCAGCCTTAGTACTACAGGGGCCGGGGAGCTGTTTTTT	CASSLSTTGAGELFF
.	.	TRBV7-9	TRBJ2-5	TGTGCCAGCAGCTTTCGGGGCAGTCAAGAGACCCAGTACTTC	CASSFRGSQETQYF
.	.	TRBV28	TRBJ1-1	TGTGCCAGCAGTTTGAGTAAGTTTGAAGCTTTCTTT	CASSLSKFEAFF
few	.	TRBV7-2	TRBJ1-1	TGTGCCAGCAGCTTTAATTCGGCCCGGGCAGGGGCTTTCTTT	CASSFNSARAGAFF
.	.	TRBV7-2	TRBJ1-2	TGTGCCAGCAGCCCCGTCCGGGGAGGGGGTGGCTACACCTTC	CASSPVRGGGGYTF
.	.	TRBV6-4	TRBJ1-5	TGTGCCAGCAGTTCACCGGGACGGGGAAATCAGCCCCAGCATTTT	CASSSPGRGNQPQHF
few	.	TRBV19	TRBJ2-2	TGTGCCAGTGGCTACGGGGAGCTGTTTTTT	CASGYGELFF
.	TRBD1	TRBV10-3	TRBJ2-6	TGTGCCATCAGCCCCGGGACAGGGGGCCCCCCTGGGGCCAACGTCCTGACTTTC	CAISPGTGGPPGANVLTF
few	TRBD2	TRBV25-1	TRBJ2-5	TGTGCCAGCAGTGCTAGGGGACTAGCGGGCGCTCAAGAGACCCAGTACTTC	CASSARGLAGAQETQYF
.	.	TRBV6-1	TRBJ2-2	TGTGCCAGCAAAGGGGGTTCGAACACCGGGGAGCTGTTTTTT	CASKGGSNTGELFF
.	TRBD1	TRBV19	TRBJ1-3	TGTGCCAGTGTTCAAACAGGGGGCAGCCGAAACACCATATATTTT	CASVQTGGSRNTIYF
few	TRBD1	TRBV11-3	TRBJ1-1	TGTGCCAGCAGCTTTGGACAGGGGAACACTGAAGCTTTCTTT	CASSFGQGNTEAFF
.	TRBD2	TRBV19	TRBJ2-3	TGTGCCAGTAGAGCCCGCGGGGGGGCCGAACCGGATACGCAGTATTTT	CASRARGGAEPDTQYF
few	.	TRBV7-9	TRBJ2-7	TGTGCCAGCAGCGCAGGGGTGAGCGAGCAGTACTTC	CASSAGVSEQYF
.	.	TRBV7-2	TRBJ1-3	TGTGCCAGCAGCTTCCGGGACACTGGAAACACCATATATTTT	CASSFRDTGNTIYF
few	TRBD1	TRBV28	TRBJ1-1	TGTGCCAGCAGTTCGGGACAGGGGGCGAGTTCCGCTGAAGCTTTCTTT	CASSSGQGASSAEAFF
medium-sized	TRBD2	TRBV20-1	TRBJ2-4	TGCAGTGCTATATCTAGCGGTCGAGGGGACATTCAGTACTTC	CSAISSGRGDIQYF
.	.	TRBV6-1	TRBJ2-7	TGTGCCGGGACGATGGGCTACGAGCAGTACTTC	CAGTMGYEQYF
few	.	TRBV27	TRBJ2-3	TGTGCCAGCGGCGCTCAGGGACGTCGGGCAGATACGCAGTATTTT	CASGAQGRRADTQYF
.	.	TRBV11-2	TRBJ2-7	TGTGCCAGCAGCTTAGATCGCCCCCCACAGTACTTC	CASSLDRPPQYF
.	.	TRBV6-2/TRBV6-3	TRBJ2-1	TGTGCCAGCAGTCTAGGCCGCTCCTACAATGAGCAGTTCTTC	CASSLGRSYNEQFF
medium-sized	.	TRBV6-2/TRBV6-3	TRBJ1-1	TGTGCCAGCAGAAAGCGGGACAAACAAGCTTTCTTT	CASRKRDKQAFF
few	.	TRBV6-1	TRBJ1-1	TGTGCCAGCAGAGCGACAGCGAACACTGAAGCTTTCTTT	CASRATANTEAFF
.	.	TRBV7-2	TRBJ1-4	TGTGCCAGCAGCTTACTAGGGGAAAAACTGTTTTTT	CASSLLGEKLFF
.	.	TRBV9	TRBJ2-5	TGTGCCAGCAGCGTAGGAGGGCAAGGGACCGAGACCCAGTACTTC	CASSVGGQGTETQYF
.	.	TRBV7-9	TRBJ1-6	TGTGCCAGCAGCCGGGGCCTCGATTCACCCCTCCACTTT	CASSRGLDSPLHF
.	TRBD1	TRBV30	TRBJ1-5	TGTGCCTGGAGTACCGGGACAGTTGAAAATCAGCCCCAGCATTTT	CAWSTGTVENQPQHF
.	TRBD2	TRBV2	TRBJ2-5	TGTGCCAGCAGACCCGGACTAGATAGTTTAGAGACCCAGTACTTC	CASRPGLDSLETQYF
.	TRBD2	TRBV6-2/TRBV6-3	TRBJ2-7	TGTGCCAGCAGTCGCACTAGCGGGGGTTGGTACGAGCAGTACTTC	CASSRTSGGWYEQYF
.	.	TRBV7-2	TRBJ1-5	TGTGCCAGCAGCTCAGAAAATTATCAGCCCCAGCATTTT	CASSSENYQPQHF
.	TRBD2	TRBV20-1	TRBJ2-4	TGCAGTGCTAGCCCCTCGACTAGCGGGGGGTCCGCCGGATGGTACTTC	CSASPSTSGGSAGWYF
few	TRBD1	TRBV24-1	TRBJ2-2	TGTGCCACCAGTGATTCTCGGACAGGGGGCAACACCGGGGAGCTGTTTTTT	CATSDSRTGGNTGELFF
.	TRBD1	TRBV6-5	TRBJ1-3	TGTGCCAGCAGTTACGGGACAGGGTCTACAGGAAACACCATATATTTT	CASSYGTGSTGNTIYF
.	TRBD2	TRBV27	TRBJ2-5	TGTGCCAGGTACACCCCGGGACTAGCGAATGAGACCCAGTACTTC	CARYTPGLANETQYF
few	.	TRBV7-2	TRBJ1-6	TGTGCCAGCAGCTTGGGAGGGGCCAGGTCACCCCTCCACTTT	CASSLGGARSPLHF
medium-sized	.	TRBV7-8	TRBJ2-5	TGTGCCAGCAGTCGTCCGGGGCCAGAGACCCAGTACTTC	CASSRPGPETQYF
few	.	TRBV15	TRBJ1-2	TGTGCCACCAGCAGAGATTTCAGGGCCACCTATGGCTACACCTTC	CATSRDFRATYGYTF
.	.	TRBV11-3	TRBJ2-7	TGTGCCAGCAGCTTAGAGCTCAACGTCTACGAGCAGTACTTC	CASSLELNVYEQYF
few	.	TRBV6-1	TRBJ1-1	TGTGCCAGCAGCCGGCGGACAGTCGCTGAAGCTTTCTTT	CASSRRTVAEAFF
.	TRBD1	TRBV7-9	TRBJ2-2	TGTGCCAGCAGCTTAGGTACAGGGGTTACCGGGGAGCTGTTTTTT	CASSLGTGVTGELFF
.	.	TRBV6-5	TRBJ2-7	TGTGCCAGCAGTTACTCTTCCGGGCAATCCTACGAGCAGTACTTC	CASSYSSGQSYEQYF
.	.	TRBV7-2	TRBJ1-1	TGTGCCAGCAGCTTAGATAAGAACACTGAAGCTTTCTTT	CASSLDKNTEAFF
few	.	TRBV5-4	TRBJ2-5	TGTGCCAGCAGCTATAGGGGTAGGGAGACCCAGTACTTC	CASSYRGRETQYF
.	.	TRBV11-2	TRBJ2-3	TGTGCCAGCAGTTATAGCGGATATAAAGATACGCAGTATTTT	CASSYSGYKDTQYF
.	TRBD1	TRBV24-1	TRBJ2-1	TGTGCCACCAGTGATCCGGGACAGAACAATGAGCAGTTCTTC	CATSDPGQNNEQFF